This T cell receptor (beta chain) derives from a study of neurological immune-mediated disorders. The length of the CDR3 is 12 residues. V gave up 0 bases and J gave up 11 bases, with 8 bases separating them. Germline values: CDR1 LNHNV, CDR2 YYDKDF (reference sequence). As for time point: longitudinal time-point 1 (baseline). TCRdb called the 5' RACE reads again in MiXCR, with one record for every CDR3 protein. The sample has around 71,000 distinct CDR3 sequences; roughly 13% are singletons. The sample taken for sequencing was PBMCs. The J gene is TRBJ1-5, the V gene TRBV15; weak D call: TRBD1 (5 bases). The TCR sequence derives from a female donor with HTLV-1-associated myelopathy (HAM/TSP). The CDR3 nucleotides are TGTGCCACCAGCAGAGATGTAGGGGCCCAGCATTTT. This encodes CATSRDVGAQHF.